These 8 T cell receptor beta chains came from one sample sequenced in a study of identical twins. TCRdb used MiXCR to reprocess the 5' RACE reads, holding one entry per CDR3 protein. There are roughly 700,000 distinct CDR3 sequences in the sample; 8.6% occur only once, and approximately 0.89% lies in the top ten. This sample was shared with a second study, whose subject was yellow fever vaccine responses in identical twins.

The specimen was PBMCs. The receptors were sampled from a woman younger than 35 in good health.

This clonotype has just a few counts. V gene TRBV5-1 combines with J gene TRBJ2-5; D possibly corresponds to TRBD1 (6 bases). Germline CDR1 is SGHRS and CDR2 is YFSETQ. V was shortened by 1 base and J by 5 bases, with 15 bases between the two germline ends. This CDR3 is built from 15 residues. The CDR3 sequence is CASSLRSGQEETQYF. As DNA, the CDR3 is TGCGCCAGCAGCTTGCGTTCGGGACAAGAGGAGACCCAGTACTTC.

In its sample, this clonotype was seen a few times. V gene TRBV28 combines with J gene TRBJ1-2; 9 bases align to TRBD1. The CDR3 runs to 15 residues. Germline V gene data show CDR1 as MDHEN and CDR2 as SYDVKM. With V trimmed by 5 bases and J by 6 bases, 10 bases remained unmatched. The CDR3 is CASSGTGQGRDGYTF. The CDR3 DNA reads as TGTGCCAGCAGTGGTACGGGACAGGGAAGGGATGGCTACACCTTC.

In this sample, this clonotype turned up many times. One end of the junction fails to match germline, which may point to a read error. The rearrangement uses TRBV7-7 and TRBJ2-2; D possibly matches TRBD1 or TRBD2 (5 bases each). Per the germline V gene, CDR1 is SSHAT and CDR2 is FNYEAQ (reference sequence). The CDR3 totals 16 residues. The CDR3 here is CASSLEPPGTPGELFF. CDR3 sequence (DNA): TGTGCTAGCAGCTTAGAACCGCCAGGGACCCCCGGGGAGCTGTTTTTT.

This clonotype came up a few times. The gene calls are TRBV29-1 and TRBJ1-1; possible D gene TRBD1, 6 bases. The ends were cut back, 4 bases at V and 0 bases at J, with 12 bases in the middle. The CDR3 loop spans 14 amino acids. Germline V CDR1 and CDR2: SQVTM, ANQGSEA. CDR3 nucleotides: TGCAGCGTTGCTGGGGGCGAGTTGAACACTGAAGCTTTCTTT. It translates to CSVAGGELNTEAFF.

This clonotype was counted many times. CDR3 residues: CASSLPPGGVNEQFF. The CDR3, as DNA: TGTGCCAGCAGCTTACCCCCGGGGGGGGTGAATGAGCAGTTCTTC. The gene calls are TRBV7-9 and TRBJ2-1, with TRBD2 matching 8 bases. Unmatched junction bases numbered 7, after V lost 2 bases and J lost 7 bases. Germline V gives CDR1 SEHNR, CDR2 FQNEAQ (reference sequence). This CDR3 is 15 amino acids long.

The gene calls are TRBV3-1 and TRBJ2-2; 7 bases map to TRBD2. Germline V gene data show CDR1 as LGHDT and CDR2 as YNNKEL (reference sequence). V shed 1 base, J shed 6 bases, and the junction held 5 bases outside the gene matches. The CDR3 spans 15 residues. CDR3 sequence: CASSQAGGGPGELFF. The CDR3 DNA is TGTGCCAGCAGCCAAGCGGGAGGTGGCCCCGGGGAGCTGTTTTTT.

There are a few counts of this clonotype. This sequence joins TRBV2 and TRBJ2-3; D unresolved. Germline CDR1 SNHLY, CDR2 FYNNEI. The CDR3 is made up of 14 amino acids. V was clipped by 3 bases and J by 3 bases, with 10 bases between them. As DNA, the CDR3 is TGTGCCAGCAGTGAGGTTGGCACTACAGATACGCAGTATTTT. The encoded protein is CASSEVGTTDTQYF.

The V and J genes are TRBV21-1 and TRBJ2-7; the D segment call TRBD2 is taken from the table without a DNA check. TRBV21-1 is deemed a pseudogene. This CDR3 is 14 amino acids long. For the CDR3, the DNA is TGTGCCAGCAGCAAAGGCTTAAGTAGCGTACGGCAGTACTTC. Amino acids: CASSKGLSSVRQYF.